The 30 T cell receptor beta chains reported below all come from one sample, sequenced in a study of T cell repertoires in ileal Crohn's disease (dated 2019 in TCRdb). What the time point label conveys for this sample: neoterminal ileum biopsy at postoperative endoscopy, about 6 months after surgery. Library generation was performed with the immunoSEQ multiplex PCR assay. TCRdb carries this immuneACCESS record with in-frame sequences only. Its versions omit some clonotypes, under half of them owing to an unresolved V gene in the studies checked, with the rest unexplained. The sample table holds approximately 5,000 clones, of which roughly 82% were seen once. About 4.3% of the sample rests with the top ten. The source material was ileal tissue. The receptors here all came from an adult with Crohn's disease.

This clone was observed a handful of times. This chain uses TRBV6-1 with TRBJ2-7; 9 bases match TRBD1. The CDR3 length is 14 residues. J was trimmed by 5 bases and V by 5 bases; bases with no gene match: 7. CDR1 MNHNS and CDR2 SASEGT come from the germline V gene. CDR3 coding DNA: TGTGCCAGCAGTCCCGGACAGGGGTTAAACGAGCAGTACTTC. Its translation: CASSPGQGLNEQYF.

The chain recombines TRBV2 with TRBJ1-2, with D maybe TRBD1 (5 bases). Germline V lookup: CDR1 SNHLY, CDR2 FYNNEI. The CDR3 spans 14 residues. Deletions cut 7 bases from V and 4 bases from J, with 16 bases between. CDR3 nucleotide sequence: TGTGCCAGCACCGAAGGCTGGGGCTCCTATGGCTACACCTTC. It specifies CASTEGWGSYGYTF.

V gene TRBV10-2 combines with J gene TRBJ2-1; TRBD2 agrees at 7 bases. Germline V gives CDR1 WSHSY, CDR2 SAAADI. V trimming: 7 bases; J trimming: 9 bases; junction bases outside the gene matches: 6. The CDR3 has 12 residues. The CDR3 DNA sequence: TGCGCCAGCAAACGGGGGGACGGTGAGCAGTTCTTC. It specifies CASKRGDGEQFF.

The V call is TRBV11-2, the J call TRBJ2-5, with D uncertain. The CDR3 has 15 amino acids. From germline, CDR1 is SGHAT and CDR2 FQNNGV. V was pared by 1 base and J by 4 bases, with 13 bases between. The CDR3 nucleotides are TGTGCCAGCAGCTTAGTCGGCGCTGTAGGAGAGACCCAGTACTTC. Residues: CASSLVGAVGETQYF.

V usage is TRBV5-4 and J usage is TRBJ1-2; D unresolved. V lost 3 bases, J lost 4 bases, and 16 bases lay in between. Germline V gene sequence: CDR1 SGHNT, CDR2 YYREEE (reference sequence). The CDR3 contains 15 residues. CDR3 sequence: CASSSPGQNLYGYTF. DNA for the CDR3: TGTGCCAGCAGCTCCCCGGGCCAGAACCTCTATGGCTACACCTTC.

This clone was counted once. The J gene is TRBJ2-1, the V gene TRBV7-3, with 12 bases lining up with TRBD2. This CDR3 is 13 amino acids long. Germline loops: CDR1 SGHTA, CDR2 FQGTGA. Germline trimming cut 3 bases from V and 10 bases from J; bases unmatched to any gene: 1. CDR3 in DNA: TGTGCCAGCAGCTTCGGACTAGCGGGGGAGCAGTTCTTC. Amino acids: CASSFGLAGEQFF.

The gene calls are TRBV6-5 and TRBJ1-1, with TRBD1 as a possible D gene (5 bases). In germline, CDR1 is MNHEY, CDR2 SVGAGI. The CDR3 spans 15 residues. Trimming took 7 bases from V and 5 from J, leaving 20 bases between them. Written as DNA, the CDR3 is TGTGCCAGCATCACCGAATTCAGGGCTGCGACTGAAGCTTTCTTT. Encoded protein: CASITEFRAATEAFF.

The chain uses TRBV4-1 and TRBJ2-1; 7 bases fit TRBD2. The CDR3 runs to 15 residues. In germline, CDR1 is MGHRA, CDR2 YSYEKL. V lost 0 bases, J lost 5 bases, and 4 bases stayed unmatched. The CDR3 DNA reads TGCGCCAGCAGCCAAGAAATGCGGGAGAACAATGAGCAGTTCTTC. Protein product: CASSQEMRENNEQFF.

With regard to this clone: An end of the junction differs from the germline gene, which may be a read error. The chain employs TRBV18 and TRBJ1-4; 7 positions match TRBD1. This CDR3 contains 16 residues. Germline values: CDR1 KGHSH, CDR2 LQKENI. Written as DNA, the CDR3 is TGTGCCAGCTCAGGGACAGCGGCAGCGGGTAATAAAAAACTGTTTTTT. As protein: CASSGTAAAGNKKLFF.

This sequence joins TRBV2 and TRBJ2-3; 10 bases are shared with TRBD2. With V trimmed by 3 bases and J by 7 bases, 10 bases remained unmatched. The CDR3 length is 16 residues. Looked up from germline, CDR1 is SNHLY and CDR2 is FYNNEI. The CDR3 region has the DNA TGTGCCAGCAGTGATCTTGTGGGACTAGCGCGCAATACGCAGTATTTT. Its protein is CASSDLVGLARNTQYF.

J is TRBJ2-5 and V is TRBV6-4, with 9 bases aligning to TRBD2. The CDR3 sequence is 15 residues long. Germline CDR1 MRHNA, CDR2 SNTAGT. The junction had 8 bases not matched to a gene; V was cut back by 6 bases and J by 3 bases. CDR3 DNA: TGTGCCAGCAGGCGGACTAGCGCCGGTGAAGAGACCCAGTACTTC. It encodes CASRRTSAGEETQYF.

This chain connects TRBV18 to TRBJ2-5, with 14 bases matching TRBD2. J gave up 4 bases and V 5 bases, and 3 bases lay outside the gene matches. This CDR3 contains 15 residues. Germline-derived CDR1 and CDR2 are KGHSH and LQKENI. The CDR3 sequence is CASSMGLAGVETQYF. The CDR3 DNA sequence: TGTGCCAGCTCAATGGGACTAGCGGGAGTAGAGACCCAGTACTTC.

The V gene is TRBV6-4, the J gene TRBJ2-5, with TRBD2 identical over 10 bases. V gave up 6 bases and J gave up 5 bases; unmatched junction bases: 9. Germline V gene sequence: CDR1 MRHNA, CDR2 SNTAGT. The CDR3 has 15 residues. The CDR3 is CASRRTSGIGETQYF. CDR3 coding DNA: TGTGCCAGCAGGCGCACTAGCGGGATCGGGGAGACCCAGTACTTC.

This chain links TRBV5-4 with TRBJ2-6; 12 bases line up with TRBD1. This CDR3 has 18 amino acids. J was trimmed by 2 bases and V by 4 bases; bases with no gene match: 7. Per the germline V gene, CDR1 is SGHNT and CDR2 is YYREEE (reference sequence). The CDR3 region is CASSRAGTGGAGANVLTF. The CDR3 nucleotides are TGTGCCAGCAGCAGAGCCGGGACAGGGGGCGCTGGGGCCAACGTCCTGACTTTC. The full variable domain, with the rest looked up from reference TRBV5-4 and TRBJ2-6, is ETGVTQSPTHLIKTRGQQVTLRCSSQSGHNTVSWYQQALGQGPQFIFQYYREEENGRGNFPPRFSGLQFPNYSSELNVNALELDDSALYLCASSRAGTGGAGANVLTFGAGSRLTVL.

The chain has TRBV7-9 and TRBJ2-3; D could derive from TRBD1 or TRBD2 (7 bases each). The V end lost 4 bases, the J end lost 0 bases, and 14 bases lay between the germline ends. Germline V gene sequence: CDR1 SEHNR, CDR2 FQNEAQ (reference sequence). This CDR3 has 16 amino acids. In DNA form, the CDR3 reads TGTGCCAGCAGCTGGGACAGCGGGGAGAGCACAGATACGCAGTATTTT. Its protein is CASSWDSGESTDTQYF.

The chain combines TRBV2 with TRBJ1-1; D is unresolved. Trimming took off 4 bases at V and 1 base at J, with 7 bases between the two ends. CDR3 size: 13 residues. Germline V lookup: CDR1 SNHLY, CDR2 FYNNEI. CDR3 nucleotide sequence: TGTGCCAGCAGTGTCGTCTCGAACACTGAAGCTTTCTTT. It specifies CASSVVSNTEAFF.

J is TRBJ2-1 and V is TRBV9, with D unclear. Trimming took off 6 bases at V and 0 bases at J, with 10 bases between the two ends. Per the germline V gene, CDR1 is SGDLS and CDR2 is YYNGEE. The CDR3 has 14 residues. CDR3 in amino acids: CASTPLSSYNEQFF. The CDR3 DNA reads TGTGCCAGCACCCCGCTATCCTCCTACAATGAGCAGTTCTTC.

The chain combines TRBV14 with TRBJ2-7, with 11 bases fitting TRBD2. Germline CDR1 is SGHDN and CDR2 is FVKESK. This CDR3 has 15 residues. Unmatched junction bases numbered 8, after V lost 5 bases and J lost 5 bases. The CDR3: CASSDTSGSAHEQYF. The CDR3 nucleotides read TGTGCCAGCAGCGACACTAGCGGGAGTGCCCACGAGCAGTACTTC.

The chain uses TRBV9 and TRBJ2-7, with 7 bases that match TRBD2. The CDR3 contains 14 residues. After removal of 0 bases from V and 5 bases from J, the junction contained 5 bases not matched to a gene. CDR1 is SGDLS and CDR2 is YYNGEE in the germline V gene. As DNA, the CDR3 is TGTGCCAGCAGCGTAGGCGGGAGTTGGAACGAGCAGTACTTC. Translation: CASSVGGSWNEQYF.

V gene TRBV11-3 combines with J gene TRBJ2-1; perhaps TRBD2 as D (5 bases). The CDR3 has 13 amino acids. V gave up 4 bases and J gave up 12 bases, with 16 bases separating them. CDR1 and CDR2 from the germline V gene are SGHNT and YENEEA. The CDR3 region has the DNA TGTGCCAGCAGCTCGGCATCGGTCGGAGGGCAGTTCTTC. The encoded protein is CASSSASVGGQFF.

The genes are TRBV7-3 and TRBJ2-1; D not certain. Germline V gene sequence: CDR1 SGHTA, CDR2 FQGTGA. The CDR3 has 15 residues. V dropped 2 bases and J dropped 5 bases, with 13 bases sitting between them. CDR3 residues: CASSLVSTLNNEQFF. CDR3 bases: TGTGCCAGCAGCTTAGTGTCCACGCTCAACAATGAGCAGTTCTTC.

The chain joins TRBV5-1 to TRBJ2-1, with 13 bases lining up with TRBD2. Germline V gives CDR1 SGHRS, CDR2 YFSETQ. The junction had 8 bases not matched to a gene; V was cut back by 0 bases and J by 5 bases. This CDR3 comprises 18 residues. The CDR3 loop is CASSLDGSTSGGNNEQFF. DNA for the CDR3: TGCGCCAGCAGCTTGGACGGCTCGACTAGCGGGGGGAACAATGAGCAGTTCTTC. The whole variable domain, remainder taken from reference TRBV5-1 and TRBJ2-1, is KAGVTQTPRYLIKTRGQQVTLSCSPISGHRSVSWYQQTPGQGLQFLFEYFSETQRNKGNFPGRFSGRQFSNSRSEMNVSTLELGDSALYLCASSLDGSTSGGNNEQFFGPGTRLTVL.

This chain links TRBV27 with TRBJ2-6, with 8 positions matching TRBD2. The CDR3 covers 16 residues. The trim removed 1 base at V and 3 bases at J, leaving 2 bases unmatched. Germline CDR1 reads MNHEY; CDR2 reads SMNVEV (reference sequence). CDR3 bases: TGTGCCAGCAGTTTATACGGGAGGGGTGGGGCCAACGTCCTGACTTTC. Its protein product is CASSLYGRGGANVLTF.

This chain connects TRBV6-5 to TRBJ2-2; the D is unclear. This CDR3 region has 13 residues. The ends were cut back, 4 bases at V and 8 bases at J, with 11 bases in the middle. Germline lookup yields CDR1 MNHEY and CDR2 SVGAGI. This CDR3 reads CASSLLKGGELFF. The CDR3 DNA is TGTGCCAGCAGTTTATTGAAGGGTGGGGAGCTGTTTTTT.

The chain joins TRBV15 to TRBJ1-3, with a possible D match to TRBD1 (5 bases). V lost 0 bases, J lost 1 base, and 7 bases lay in between. The CDR3 runs 15 residues. Germline loops: CDR1 LNHNV, CDR2 YYDKDF (reference sequence). CDR3 coding DNA: TGTGCCACCAGCAGAGACAGGGCGTCTGGAAACACCATATATTTT. It translates to CATSRDRASGNTIYF.

This clone is a singleton in its sample. V and J are TRBV10-2 and TRBJ1-1; D uncertain. Trimming left V 6 bases short and J 4 bases short, with 9 bases between. In germline, CDR1 is WSHSY, CDR2 SAAADI. This CDR3 has 12 amino acids. The CDR3 reads CASRDLGTEAFF. CDR3 DNA sequence: TGCGCCAGCAGAGACCTGGGCACTGAAGCTTTCTTT.

The CDR3 spells CASRLGNEQYF. The CDR3, as DNA: TGTGCCAGCCGCCTCGGGAACGAGCAGTACTTC. This sequence joins TRBV27 and TRBJ2-7, with a weak D call TRBD2 (5 bases). CDR3 length: 11 residues. The germline V and J ends were trimmed by 8 bases and 5 bases, with 10 bases remaining between them. Germline CDR1 MNHEY, CDR2 SMNVEV (reference sequence).

The chain recombines TRBV5-3 with TRBJ2-5; 13 nucleotides match TRBD2. TRBV5-3 is recorded as an ORF, its role being uncertain. V shed 4 bases, J shed 5 bases, and the junction held 5 bases outside the gene matches. The CDR3 is 15 residues long. The DNA of the CDR3 is TGTGCCAGAAGCATCCTGACTAGCGGGGGGGAGACCCAGTACTTC. This sequence encodes CARSILTSGGETQYF.

The rearrangement uses TRBV7-2 and TRBJ1-2; no firm D call. V was cut by 5 bases and J by 6 bases, with 13 bases left in between. The CDR3 contains 13 residues. Germline V CDR1 and CDR2: SGHTA, FQGNSA. CDR3 sequence (DNA): TGTGCCAGCAGCCTCGAGGGTCGTGATGGCTACACCTTC. It encodes CASSLEGRDGYTF.

This chain uses TRBV10-3 with TRBJ2-5; TRBD2 matches at 13 bases. Germline values: CDR1 ENHRY, CDR2 SYGVKD. The length of the CDR3 is 16 residues. V was clipped by 0 bases and J by 3 bases; unmatched bases: 1. DNA for the CDR3: TGTGCCATCAGTGAGTCGGGGACTAGCGGGAAAGAGACCCAGTACTTC. Residues: CAISESGTSGKETQYF.